Below, 32 T cell receptor beta chains from the same sample are listed, as sequenced in a study of metastatic and nonmetastatic thyroid tumors. Via MiXCR, TCRdb re-called the PCR reads. The table includes approximately 39,000 clones, less than 25% detected once. Until they underwent thyroid surgery, no patient had received any treatment. The sequenced material came from blood. These receptors all stem from a female donor with papillary thyroid cancer or a benign thyroid nodule (not recorded which). Some clones in this sample may be carry-over from other donors' samples.

This clone was picked up many times. The gene calls are TRBV19 and TRBJ1-1; no definite D call. With 0 bases removed from V and 10 bases from J, the gap between germline ends came to 15 bases. The germline CDR1 and CDR2 sequences are LNHDA and SQIVND (reference sequence). The CDR3 is 14 amino acids. The CDR3 DNA sequence: TGTGCCAGTAGTATAGATCTATACGGTCGCGGAGCTTTCTTT. It translates to CASSIDLYGRGAFF. Based on the CDR3 plus reference TRBV19 and TRBJ1-1, the full variable domain is DGGITQSPKYLFRKEGQNVTLSCEQNLNHDAMYWYRQDPGQGLRLIYYSQIVNDFQKGDIAEGYSVSREKKESFPLTVTSAQKNPTAFYLCASSIDLYGRGAFFGQGTRLTVV.

This clone has ten or more counts. The chain has TRBV10-1 and TRBJ1-1; D is unresolved. Per germline, CDR1 WNHNN and CDR2 SYGVQD (reference sequence). Trimming removed 5 bases at V and 0 bases at J, with 7 bases between. CDR3 length: 13 residues. The CDR3 region is CASSYSMNTEAFF. The CDR3 region has the DNA TGCGCCAGCAGTTATTCCATGAACACTGAAGCTTTCTTT.

In its sample, this clone was seen many times. V usage is TRBV20-1 and J usage is TRBJ2-5; possibly TRBD1 for D (6 bases). The CDR3 is 16 amino acids. The V end lost 1 base, the J end lost 5 bases, and 20 bases lay between the germline ends. CDR1 and CDR2 (germline): DFQATT, SNEGSKA (reference sequence). The chain's CDR3 is CSARAPKQGMRETQYF. CDR3 nucleotides: TGCAGTGCTAGAGCCCCGAAACAGGGCATGAGGGAGACCCAGTACTTC.

In this sample, this clone turned up many times. The CDR3 DNA reads TGCGCCAGCAGCTTGGTTGCGGGGAACACCGGGGAGCTGTTTTTT. The encoded protein is CASSLVAGNTGELFF. This sequence joins TRBV5-1 and TRBJ2-2; D is perhaps TRBD2 (5 bases). The CDR3 totals 15 residues. V lost 0 bases, J lost 1 base, and 7 bases lay in between. Germline V CDR1 and CDR2: SGHRS, YFSETQ.

This clone was counted a single time. A read error is possible here, since a much larger clone lies one base away. The rearrangement joins TRBV4-1 to TRBJ2-1; no clear D gene. The V end was cut by 1 base, the J end by 7 bases, with 8 bases between. Per germline, CDR1 MGHRA and CDR2 YSYEKL. The CDR3 sequence is 13 residues long. The CDR3 DNA sequence: TGCGCCAGCAGCCAAGGCAGTGGGAATGAGCAGTTCTTC. It is translated as CASSQGSGNEQFF.

At least ten counts were recorded for this clone. The junction and the germline gene differ at one end; a read error may be behind it. Other DNA sequences from this sample encode an identical CDR3 as well. The chain combines TRBV6-4 with TRBJ2-6; perhaps D is TRBD1 or TRBD2 (5 bases each). The CDR3 covers 14 residues. Germline CDR1 and CDR2: MRHNA and SNTAGT. CDR3 in DNA: TGTGCCAGTAGTGAGGGGACTGGGGCCAACGTCCTGACTTTC. It translates to CASSEGTGANVLTF.

This clone was recorded at least ten times. The CDR3 is CASSHRLQWASGNNEQFF. The CDR3 bases are TGTGCCAGCAGCCATAGGCTCCAATGGGCTAGCGGGAACAATGAGCAGTTCTTC. The chain joins TRBV14 to TRBJ2-1; the match to TRBD2 covers 9 bases. The J segment lost 5 bases and the V segment lost 3 bases, leaving 14 bases of the junction unmatched. The germline CDR1 and CDR2 sequences are SGHDN and FVKESK. The CDR3 contains 18 residues.

This clone was found a few times. The CDR3 DNA reads TGTGCCAGCAGTTACTTCAGGATTAGCGGAGGGGGCTACAATGAGCAGTTCTTC. This translates into CASSYFRISGGGYNEQFF. The chain employs TRBV6-2 or TRBV6-3 and TRBJ2-1; either TRBD1 or TRBD2 may fit D (6 bases each). CDR1 MNHEY and CDR2 SVGEGT come from the germline V gene. V dropped 1 base and J dropped 3 bases, with 19 bases sitting between them. The CDR3 runs 18 residues.

Ten or more counts support this clone. J is TRBJ2-7 and V is TRBV30; D may correspond to TRBD1 or TRBD2 (5 bases each). The V end lost 4 bases, the J end lost 2 bases, and 15 bases lay between the germline ends. This CDR3 comprises 14 residues. The germline V gene encodes CDR1 GTSNPN and CDR2 SVGIG (reference sequence). CDR3 sequence: CAWTQTGLPYEQYF. The CDR3 DNA is TGTGCCTGGACCCAGACGGGGCTCCCCTACGAGCAGTACTTC.

This clone was seen many times. The chain employs TRBV11-3 and TRBJ2-5; no firm D call. This CDR3 region has 15 residues. CDR1 and CDR2 from the germline V gene are SGHNT and YENEEA. V was cut by 2 bases and J by 1 base, with 11 bases left in between. CDR3 DNA: TGTGCCAGCAGCTTATTGTCAGCCATCCAAGAGACCCAGTACTTC. Protein: CASSLLSAIQETQYF.

The rearrangement links TRBV19 to TRBJ1-1; 8 nucleotides align to TRBD1. CDR3 size: 14 residues. CDR1 is LNHDA and CDR2 is SQIVND in the germline V gene (reference sequence). The V and J ends lost 8 bases and 5 bases, in that order; junction bases with no gene match: 10. CDR3 in DNA: TGTGCCAGTCAAGACACAGGGGGAGATACTGAAGCTTTCTTT. As protein: CASQDTGGDTEAFF.

This clone was observed at least ten times. CDR3 DNA sequence: TGTGCCAGCAGCCAAGGAGGGGTTACAGATACGCAGTATTTT. Translating gives CASSQGGVTDTQYF. The chain carries TRBV3-1 and TRBJ2-3; D is tentatively TRBD1 or TRBD2 (5 bases each). Germline V gene sequence: CDR1 LGHDT, CDR2 YNNKEL (reference sequence). The CDR3 loop spans 14 amino acids. The V end lost 1 base, the J end lost 3 bases, and 8 bases lay between the germline ends.

This clone was detected a few times. This may be a read error, as it is one base from a much larger clone. The chain is built from TRBV20-1 and TRBJ2-1, with 8 bases identical to TRBD2. CDR1 DFQATT and CDR2 SNEGSKA come from the germline V gene (reference sequence). The CDR3 runs to 14 residues. This chain's CDR3 is CSASGLGRYNEQLF. Here the CDR3 DNA reads TGCAGTGCTTCGGGACTAGGAAGGTACAATGAGCAGCTCTTC.

In its sample, this clone was seen many times. CDR3 nucleotides: TGTGCCAGCAGCTCCTTTGGGGGGTTGGATGGCTACACCTTC. It codes for CASSSFGGLDGYTF. The chain carries TRBV7-3 and TRBJ1-2; perhaps TRBD1 as D (5 bases). The CDR3 sequence is 14 residues long. Germline V gives CDR1 SGHTA, CDR2 FQGTGA. Trimming shortened V by 4 bases and J by 6 bases, and 15 bases separated the two germline ends.

Worth noting for this clone: Germline is not matched at one junction end, which may reflect a read error. The CDR3 loop is CASSTIGLASSDGEVFF. CDR3 DNA: TGTGCCAGTAGTACCATAGGGCTGGCTTCCTCAGACGGTGAAGTTTTCTTT. This chain uses TRBV19 with TRBJ1-1; D remains unclear. Germline V gene sequence: CDR1 LNHDA, CDR2 SQIVND (reference sequence). The CDR3 loop spans 17 amino acids.

The J gene is TRBJ1-1, the V gene TRBV19; D is possibly TRBD1 (5 bases). Germline V gene sequence: CDR1 LNHDA, CDR2 SQIVND (reference sequence). V gave up 5 bases and J gave up 1 base, with 11 bases separating them. The CDR3 length is 14 residues. CDR3 DNA: TGTGCCAGTAGTCTCCTGGACAAGAACACTGAAGCTTTCTTT. Translated, it gives CASSLLDKNTEAFF.

Ten or more counts support this clone. The gene calls are TRBV19 and TRBJ2-3; tentative D call: TRBD2 (6 bases). Germline V gene sequence: CDR1 LNHDA, CDR2 SQIVND (reference sequence). V was cut by 1 base and J by 3 bases, with 11 bases left in between. The CDR3 contains 15 residues. CDR3 coding DNA: TGTGCCAGTAGTATAGTGGGGGAGGAGACAGATACGCAGTATTTT. As protein: CASSIVGEETDTQYF.

Regarding this clone: The conserved phenylalanine or tryptophan normally closing the CDR3 is absent here, so this likely arose from a read error. The DNA is omitted, as the CDR3 cannot be located on it reliably, and the CDR3 follows TCRdb's listing. This chain joins TRBV28 and TRBJ1-1; the table's D gene call, TRBD1, was not cross checked with the DNA. The germline gives CDR1 MDHEN, CDR2 SYDVKM. Including both end residues, the CDR3 is 11 amino acids long. The CDR3 sequence: CASSTGNRDWI.

The J gene is TRBJ1-5, the V gene TRBV19; TRBD1 agrees at 10 bases. CDR3 size: 16 residues. Trimming took 3 bases from V and 1 from J; bases not matched to a gene: 3. CDR1 is LNHDA and CDR2 is SQIVND in the germline V gene (reference sequence). Here the CDR3 DNA reads TGTGCCAGTAGTATCCGGACAGGGGGAAGCAATCAGCCCCAGCATTTT. It codes for CASSIRTGGSNQPQHF.

This chain connects TRBV20-1 to TRBJ2-1; D possibly corresponds to TRBD2 (5 bases). The CDR3 spans 14 residues. V lost 3 bases and J lost 4, with 13 bases in between. Per the germline V gene, CDR1 is DFQATT and CDR2 is SNEGSKA (reference sequence). The CDR3 loop reads CSASLPEGYNEQFF. The CDR3 DNA reads as TGCAGTGCTAGCCTCCCTGAGGGTTACAATGAGCAGTTCTTC.

This clone has only a few counts. The CDR3 sequence is CASSAGQGNYGYTF. For the CDR3, the DNA is TGTGCCAGCAGTGCCGGACAGGGGAACTATGGCTACACCTTC. The V and J genes are TRBV2 and TRBJ1-2, with 9 bases lining up with TRBD1. The V gene's germline CDR1 is SNHLY and CDR2 FYNNEI. Trimming at V came to 4 bases and at J to 2 bases, leaving 2 bases not matched to a gene. The length of the CDR3 is 14 residues. Filled out from reference TRBV2 and TRBJ1-2, the complete variable domain reads EPEVTQTPSHQVTQMGQEVILRCVPISNHLYFYWYRQILGQKVEFLVSFYNNEISEKSEIFDDQFSVERPDGSNFTLKIRSTKLEDSAMYFCASSAGQGNYGYTFGSGTRLTVV.

The table lists this clone with a few counts. The V call is TRBV2, the J call TRBJ2-3; D gene unclear. The V end lost 6 bases, the J end lost 2 bases, and 15 bases lay between the germline ends. CDR1 and CDR2 (germline): SNHLY, FYNNEI. There are 15 residues in the CDR3. CDR3 loop: CASRKHSLYTDTQYF. The CDR3 bases are TGTGCCAGCAGGAAACACAGTCTTTACACAGATACGCAGTATTTT.

This clone was counted at least ten times. The chain couples TRBV6-1 to TRBJ2-5; the D is unclear. The CDR3 is 14 residues long. The ends were cut back, 5 bases at V and 3 bases at J, with 13 bases in the middle. Germline lookup yields CDR1 MNHNS and CDR2 SASEGT. DNA for the CDR3: TGTGCCAGCAGTCCCCTTGGCCGGGAAGAGACCCAGTACTTC. As protein: CASSPLGREETQYF.

The table lists this clone with many counts. V gene TRBV19 combines with J gene TRBJ2-5; 7 bases map to TRBD1. Germline V gene data show CDR1 as LNHDA and CDR2 as SQIVND (reference sequence). The CDR3 consists of 14 residues. Trimming removed 4 bases from V and 9 bases from J; junction bases left unmatched: 11. The CDR3 sequence is CASSTTGAKGAQYF. The DNA for the CDR3 is TGTGCCAGTAGTACAACAGGGGCCAAAGGGGCCCAGTACTTC.

The chain couples TRBV5-1 to TRBJ2-7; tentatively, D is TRBD1 (6 bases). Germline V gene lookup returns CDR1 SGHRS and CDR2 YFSETQ. Trimming removed 3 bases from V and 4 bases from J, with 17 bases in between. The CDR3 has 15 amino acids. The chain's CDR3 is CASSSDPEQGYEQYF. The CDR3 DNA reads as TGCGCCAGCAGCTCTGATCCGGAACAGGGATACGAGCAGTACTTC. Full variable domain (rest looked up from reference TRBV5-1 and TRBJ2-7): KAGVTQTPRYLIKTRGQQVTLSCSPISGHRSVSWYQQTPGQGLQFLFEYFSETQRNKGNFPGRFSGRQFSNSRSEMNVSTLELGDSALYLCASSSDPEQGYEQYFGPGTRLTVT.

This clone was counted a single time. At one end the junction does not follow the germline gene, possibly because of a read error. This chain connects TRBV7-8 to TRBJ2-7; no reliable D call. In germline, CDR1 is SGHVS, CDR2 FQNEAQ. The CDR3 runs 14 residues. The CDR3 loop is CASRLGGSSYEQYF. Here the CDR3 DNA reads TGTGCCAGCAGATTAGGCGGTAGCTCCTACGAGCAGTACTTC. Together with reference TRBV7-8 and TRBJ2-7, the CDR3 gives the full variable domain: GAGVSQSPRYKVAKRGQDVALRCDPISGHVSLFWYQQALGQGPEFLTYFQNEAQLDKSGLPSDRFFAERPEGSVSTLKIQRTQQEDSAVYLCASRLGGSSYEQYFGPGTRLTVT.

This clone has at least ten counts. The gene calls are TRBV3-1 and TRBJ2-3, with TRBD1 matching over 7 bases. This CDR3 comprises 17 residues. V was clipped by 0 bases and J by 3 bases; unmatched bases: 9. CDR1 is LGHDT, CDR2 YNNKEL, per germline (reference sequence). This CDR3 is CASSQDPVTGITDTQYF. For the CDR3, the DNA is TGTGCCAGCAGCCAAGATCCGGTGACAGGGATTACAGATACGCAGTATTTT.

A few counts support this clone. The chain recombines TRBV29-1 with TRBJ1-2; weak D call: TRBD1 (6 bases). Germline V gene data show CDR1 as SQVTM and CDR2 as ANQGSEA. The V and J ends lost 6 bases and 0 bases respectively, with 8 bases between them. This CDR3 is built from 12 residues. CDR3 region: CSVGHSNYGYTF. CDR3 bases: TGCAGCGTGGGACATTCTAACTATGGCTACACCTTC.

This clone was seen many times. The gene calls are TRBV12-3 or TRBV12-4 and TRBJ2-2, with D perhaps given as TRBD1 or TRBD2 (5 bases each). V dropped 7 bases and J dropped 4 bases, with 13 bases sitting between them. The CDR3 spans 14 residues. The CDR3 loop is CASTRDGPTGELFF. DNA for the CDR3: TGTGCCAGCACCCGGGACGGCCCCACCGGGGAGCTGTTTTTT.

This clone was observed a handful of times. Possible read error: a much larger clone is one base away. The missing conserved phenylalanine or tryptophan at the end of this CDR3 makes a read error likely. The CDR3 reads CASSQEDRYGETQYL. Here the CDR3 DNA reads TGTGCCAGCAGCCAAGAAGACAGGTATGGGGAGACCCAGTACCTC. V is TRBV3-1 and J is TRBJ2-5; the D gene is possibly TRBD1 (6 bases). V was shortened by 0 bases and J by 5 bases, with 13 bases between the two germline ends. The CDR3 covers 15 residues. Looked up from germline, CDR1 is LGHDT and CDR2 is YNNKEL (reference sequence).

This clone was detected only a few times. Being one base from a much bigger clone, this may be a read error. Within the sample, other DNA sequences also encode this same CDR3. The rearrangement uses TRBV5-1 and TRBJ2-3; 7 bases fit TRBD2. From germline, CDR1 is SGHRS and CDR2 YFSETQ. This CDR3 contains 15 residues. The CDR3: CASSFSGASSDTQYF. The CDR3 DNA reads TGCGCCAGCAGCTTCAGCGGGGCCTCCTCAGATACGCAGTATTTC.

The chain carries TRBV27 and TRBJ2-5, with 12 bases matching TRBD1. Germline lookup yields CDR1 MNHEY and CDR2 SMNVEV (reference sequence). With V trimmed by 6 bases and J by 3 bases, 8 bases remained unmatched. This CDR3 is built from 16 residues. The CDR3, as DNA: TGTGCCAGCAGCTCCGGGACAGGGGGCAAGGAAGAGACCCAGTACTTC. Translation gives CASSSGTGGKEETQYF.